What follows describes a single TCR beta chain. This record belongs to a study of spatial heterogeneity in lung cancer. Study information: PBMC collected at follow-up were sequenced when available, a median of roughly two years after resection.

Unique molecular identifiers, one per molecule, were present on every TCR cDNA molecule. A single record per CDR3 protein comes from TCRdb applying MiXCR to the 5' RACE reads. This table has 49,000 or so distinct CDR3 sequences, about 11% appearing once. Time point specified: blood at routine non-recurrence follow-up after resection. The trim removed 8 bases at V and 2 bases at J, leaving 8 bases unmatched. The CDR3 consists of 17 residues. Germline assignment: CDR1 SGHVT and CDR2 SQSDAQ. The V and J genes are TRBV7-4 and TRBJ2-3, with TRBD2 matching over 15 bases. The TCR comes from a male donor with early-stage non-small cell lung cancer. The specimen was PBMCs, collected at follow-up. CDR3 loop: CASRGLAGGLFTDTQYF. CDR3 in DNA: TGTGCCAGCCGGGGACTAGCGGGGGGACTATTCACAGATACGCAGTATTTT.